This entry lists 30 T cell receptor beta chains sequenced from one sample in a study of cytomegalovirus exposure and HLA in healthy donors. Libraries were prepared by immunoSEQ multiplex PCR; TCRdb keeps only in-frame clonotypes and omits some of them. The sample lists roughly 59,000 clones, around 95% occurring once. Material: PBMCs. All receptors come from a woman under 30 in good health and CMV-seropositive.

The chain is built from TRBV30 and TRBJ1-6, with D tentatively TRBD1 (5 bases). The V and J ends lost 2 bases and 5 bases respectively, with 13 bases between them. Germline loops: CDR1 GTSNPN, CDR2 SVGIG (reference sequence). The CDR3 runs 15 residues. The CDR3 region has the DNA TGTGCCTGGAGTCCCGGACAAGTCCATAATTCACCCCTCCACTTT. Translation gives CAWSPGQVHNSPLHF.

The CDR3 DNA sequence: TGTGCCAGCAGATCCGGGGGGTTGACAGAATACGAGCAGTACTTC. Its translation: CASRSGGLTEYEQYF. The V call is TRBV6-1, the J call TRBJ2-7; 7 positions match TRBD2. The CDR3 consists of 15 residues. The germline V gene encodes CDR1 MNHNS and CDR2 SASEGT. V was clipped by 6 bases and J by 4 bases; unmatched bases: 12.

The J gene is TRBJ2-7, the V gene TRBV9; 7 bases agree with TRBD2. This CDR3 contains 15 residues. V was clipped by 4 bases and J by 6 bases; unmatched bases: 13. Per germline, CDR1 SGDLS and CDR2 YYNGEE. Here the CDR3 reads CASSPRGGLTSEQYF. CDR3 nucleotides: TGTGCCAGCAGCCCACGGGGAGGGCTAACCAGCGAGCAGTACTTC.

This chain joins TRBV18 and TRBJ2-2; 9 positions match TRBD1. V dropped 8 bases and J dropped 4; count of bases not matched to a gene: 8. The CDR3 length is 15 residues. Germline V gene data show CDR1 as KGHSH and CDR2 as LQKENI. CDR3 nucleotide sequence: TGTGCCAGCAACCGGGACAGGGTGGCCACCGGGGAGCTGTTTTTT. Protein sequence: CASNRDRVATGELFF.

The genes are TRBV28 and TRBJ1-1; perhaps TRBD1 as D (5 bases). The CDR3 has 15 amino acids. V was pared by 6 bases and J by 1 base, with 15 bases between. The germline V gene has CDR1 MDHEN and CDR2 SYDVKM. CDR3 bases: TGTGCCAGCAGGACCCTCGGGGGTCGGAACACTGAAGCTTTCTTT. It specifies CASRTLGGRNTEAFF.

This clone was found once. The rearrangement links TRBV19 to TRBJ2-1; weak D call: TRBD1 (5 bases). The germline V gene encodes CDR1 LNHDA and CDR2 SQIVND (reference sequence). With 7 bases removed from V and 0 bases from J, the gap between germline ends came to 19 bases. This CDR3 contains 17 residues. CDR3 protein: CASNTPGRLGSYNEQFF. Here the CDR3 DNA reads TGTGCCAGTAATACCCCAGGGCGATTAGGCTCCTACAATGAGCAGTTCTTC.

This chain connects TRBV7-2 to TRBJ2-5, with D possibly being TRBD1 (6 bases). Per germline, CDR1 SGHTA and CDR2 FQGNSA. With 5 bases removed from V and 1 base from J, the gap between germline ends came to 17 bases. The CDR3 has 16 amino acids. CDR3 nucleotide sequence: TGTGCCAGCAGCCTCAGGGGTTCGGTCTTCCAAGAGACCCAGTACTTC. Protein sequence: CASSLRGSVFQETQYF.

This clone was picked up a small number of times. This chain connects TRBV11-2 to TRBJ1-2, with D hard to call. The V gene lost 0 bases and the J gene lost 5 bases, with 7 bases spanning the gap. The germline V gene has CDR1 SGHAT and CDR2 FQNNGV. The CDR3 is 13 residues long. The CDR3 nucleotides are TGTGCCAGCAGCTTAGACAGTTTGTATGGCTACACCTTC. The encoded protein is CASSLDSLYGYTF.

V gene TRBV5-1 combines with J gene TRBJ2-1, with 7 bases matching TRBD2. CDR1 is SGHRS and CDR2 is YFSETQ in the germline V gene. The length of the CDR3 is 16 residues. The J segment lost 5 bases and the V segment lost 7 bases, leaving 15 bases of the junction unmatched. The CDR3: CASGPGAGVGNNEQFF. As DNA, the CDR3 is TGCGCCAGCGGCCCGGGTGCGGGAGTTGGGAACAATGAGCAGTTCTTC.

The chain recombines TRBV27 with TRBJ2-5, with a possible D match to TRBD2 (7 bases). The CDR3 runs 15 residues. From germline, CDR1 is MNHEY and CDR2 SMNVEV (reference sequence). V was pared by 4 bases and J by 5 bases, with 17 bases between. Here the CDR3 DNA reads TGTGCCAGCAGTTGGGGGGGCGGTTTCGGGGAGACCCAGTACTTC. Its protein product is CASSWGGGFGETQYF.

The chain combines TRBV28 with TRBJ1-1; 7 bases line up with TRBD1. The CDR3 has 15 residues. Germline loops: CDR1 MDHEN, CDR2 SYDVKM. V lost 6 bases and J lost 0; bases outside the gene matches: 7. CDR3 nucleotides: TGTGCCAGCAGCTTCACGACAGGGCTGAACACTGAAGCTTTCTTT. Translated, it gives CASSFTTGLNTEAFF.

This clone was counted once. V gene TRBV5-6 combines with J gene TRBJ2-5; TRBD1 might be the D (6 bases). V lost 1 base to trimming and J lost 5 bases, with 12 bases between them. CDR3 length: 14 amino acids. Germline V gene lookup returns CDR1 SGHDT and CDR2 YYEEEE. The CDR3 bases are TGTGCCAGCAGCTTGCGTACAGGGACGGAGACCCAGTACTTC. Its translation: CASSLRTGTETQYF.

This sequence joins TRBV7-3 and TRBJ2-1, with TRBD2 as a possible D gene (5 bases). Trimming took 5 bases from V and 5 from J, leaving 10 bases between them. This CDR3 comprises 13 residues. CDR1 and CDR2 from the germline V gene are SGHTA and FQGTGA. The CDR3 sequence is CASSREGNNEQFF. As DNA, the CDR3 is TGTGCCAGCAGCCGCGAGGGTAACAATGAGCAGTTCTTC.

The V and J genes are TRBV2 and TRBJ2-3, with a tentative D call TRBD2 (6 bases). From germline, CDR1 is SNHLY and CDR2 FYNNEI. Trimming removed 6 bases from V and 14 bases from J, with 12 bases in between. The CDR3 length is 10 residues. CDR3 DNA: TGTGCCAGCAGCGAACTAGCAGCGTATTTT. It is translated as CASSELAAYF. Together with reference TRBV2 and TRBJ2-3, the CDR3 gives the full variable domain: EPEVTQTPSHQVTQMGQEVILRCVPISNHLYFYWYRQILGQKVEFLVSFYNNEISEKSEIFDDQFSVERPDGSNFTLKIRSTKLEDSAMYFCASSELAAYFGPGTRLTVL.

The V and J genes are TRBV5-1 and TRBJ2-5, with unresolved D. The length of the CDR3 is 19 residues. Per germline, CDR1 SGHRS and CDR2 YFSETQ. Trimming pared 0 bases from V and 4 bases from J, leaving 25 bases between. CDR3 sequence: CASSLELRSNTLIGETQYF. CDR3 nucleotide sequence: TGCGCCAGCAGCTTGGAATTACGGAGTAATACTCTCATAGGAGAGACCCAGTACTTC.

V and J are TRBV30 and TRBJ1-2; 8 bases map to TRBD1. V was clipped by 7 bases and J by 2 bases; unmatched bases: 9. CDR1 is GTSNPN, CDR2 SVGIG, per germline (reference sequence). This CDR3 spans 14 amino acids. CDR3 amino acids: CASTGQGRNYGYTF. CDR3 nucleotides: TGTGCCTCCACCGGACAGGGACGAAACTATGGCTACACCTTC.

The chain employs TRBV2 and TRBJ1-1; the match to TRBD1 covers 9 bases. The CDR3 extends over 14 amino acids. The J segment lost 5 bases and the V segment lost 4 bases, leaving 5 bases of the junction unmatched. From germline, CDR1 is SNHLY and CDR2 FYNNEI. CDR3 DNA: TGTGCCAGCAGTGGGGGGACAGGGAATACTGAAGCTTTCTTT. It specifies CASSGGTGNTEAFF.

Here the CDR3 DNA reads TGTGCCAGCAGCCTTCAAGCGGGGGGGCCCCCCTACAATGAGCAGTTCTTC. Encoded protein: CASSLQAGGPPYNEQFF. This chain connects TRBV7-2 to TRBJ2-1, with TRBD2 matching over 10 bases. Germline V CDR1 and CDR2: SGHTA, FQGNSA. Germline trimming cut 5 bases from V and 2 bases from J; bases unmatched to any gene: 9. The CDR3 runs 17 residues.

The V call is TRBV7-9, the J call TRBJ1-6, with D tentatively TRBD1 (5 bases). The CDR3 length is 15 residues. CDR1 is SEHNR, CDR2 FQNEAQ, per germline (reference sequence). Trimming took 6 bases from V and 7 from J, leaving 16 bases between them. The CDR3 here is CASRARNPGNSPLHF. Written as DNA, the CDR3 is TGTGCCAGCAGGGCTAGGAACCCAGGGAATTCACCCCTCCACTTT. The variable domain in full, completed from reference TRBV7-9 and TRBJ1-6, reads DTGVSQNPRHKITKRGQNVTFRCDPISEHNRLYWYRQTLGQGPEFLTYFQNEAQLEKSRLLSDRFSAERPKGSFSTLEIQRTEQGDSAMYLCASRARNPGNSPLHFGNGTRLTVT.

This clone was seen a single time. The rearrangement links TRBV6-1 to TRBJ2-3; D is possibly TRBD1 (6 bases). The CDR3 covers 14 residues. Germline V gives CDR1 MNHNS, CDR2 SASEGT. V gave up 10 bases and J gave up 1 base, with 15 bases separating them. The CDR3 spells CAISGAVGTDTQYF. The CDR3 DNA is TGTGCCATCTCAGGGGCGGTGGGCACAGATACGCAGTATTTT.

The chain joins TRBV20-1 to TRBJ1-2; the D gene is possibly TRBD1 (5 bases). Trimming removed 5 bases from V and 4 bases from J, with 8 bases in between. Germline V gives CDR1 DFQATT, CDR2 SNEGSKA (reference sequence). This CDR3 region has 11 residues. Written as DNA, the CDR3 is TGCAGTGCTCCTCAGGGCTATGGCTACACCTTC. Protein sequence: CSAPQGYGYTF.

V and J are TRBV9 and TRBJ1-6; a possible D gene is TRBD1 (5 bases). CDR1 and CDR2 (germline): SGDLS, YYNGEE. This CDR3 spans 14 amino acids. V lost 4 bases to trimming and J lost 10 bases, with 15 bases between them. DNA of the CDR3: TGTGCCAGCAGCCTGGTGTCAGGGAACTCACCCCTCCACTTT. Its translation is CASSLVSGNSPLHF.

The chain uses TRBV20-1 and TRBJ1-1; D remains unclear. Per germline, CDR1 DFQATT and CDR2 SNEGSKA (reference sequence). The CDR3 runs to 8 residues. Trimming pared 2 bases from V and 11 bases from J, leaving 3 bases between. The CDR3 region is CSARQAFF. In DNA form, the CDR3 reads TGCAGTGCTAGACAGGCTTTCTTT.

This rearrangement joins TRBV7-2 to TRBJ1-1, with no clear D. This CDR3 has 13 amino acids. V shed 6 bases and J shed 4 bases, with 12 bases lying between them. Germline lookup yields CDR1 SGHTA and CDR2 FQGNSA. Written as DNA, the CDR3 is TGTGCCAGCAGTTACAGCGGCGGCACTGAAGCTTTCTTT. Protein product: CASSYSGGTEAFF.

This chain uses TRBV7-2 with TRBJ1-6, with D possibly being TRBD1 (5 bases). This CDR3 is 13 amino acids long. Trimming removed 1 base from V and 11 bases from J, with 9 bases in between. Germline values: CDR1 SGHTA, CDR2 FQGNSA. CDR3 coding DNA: TGTGCCAGCAGCTTAGGTGGGGCGGCACCCCTCCACTTT. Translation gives CASSLGGAAPLHF.

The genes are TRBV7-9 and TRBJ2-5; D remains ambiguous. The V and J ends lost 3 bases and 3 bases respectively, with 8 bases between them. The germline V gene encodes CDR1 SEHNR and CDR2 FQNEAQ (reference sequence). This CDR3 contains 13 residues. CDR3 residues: CASSFYPEETQYF. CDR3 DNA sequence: TGTGCCAGCAGCTTCTATCCGGAAGAGACCCAGTACTTC.

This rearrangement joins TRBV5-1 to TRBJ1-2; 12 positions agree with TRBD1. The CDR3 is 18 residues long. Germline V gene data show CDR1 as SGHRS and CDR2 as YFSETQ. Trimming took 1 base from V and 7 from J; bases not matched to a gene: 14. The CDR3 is CASSLTGGSGQGAIGYTF. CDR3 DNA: TGCGCCAGCAGCTTGACTGGCGGGTCGGGACAGGGGGCGATTGGCTACACCTTC.

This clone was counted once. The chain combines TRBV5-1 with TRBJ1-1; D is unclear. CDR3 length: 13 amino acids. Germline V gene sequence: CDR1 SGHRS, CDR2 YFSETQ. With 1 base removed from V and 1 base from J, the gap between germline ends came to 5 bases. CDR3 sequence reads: CASSLSRNTEAFF. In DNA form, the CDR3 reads TGCGCCAGCAGCTTGTCCAGGAACACTGAAGCTTTCTTT.

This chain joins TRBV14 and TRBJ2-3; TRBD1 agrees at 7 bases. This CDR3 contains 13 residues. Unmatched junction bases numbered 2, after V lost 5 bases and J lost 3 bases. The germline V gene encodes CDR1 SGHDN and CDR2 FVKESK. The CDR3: CASSDRVTDTQYF. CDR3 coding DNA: TGTGCCAGCAGCGACAGGGTGACAGATACGCAGTATTTT.

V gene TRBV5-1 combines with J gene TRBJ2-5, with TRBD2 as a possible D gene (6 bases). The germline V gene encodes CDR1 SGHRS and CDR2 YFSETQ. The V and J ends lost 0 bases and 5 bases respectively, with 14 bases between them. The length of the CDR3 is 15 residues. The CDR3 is CASSLEWPGGETQYF. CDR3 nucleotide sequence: TGCGCCAGCAGCTTGGAATGGCCCGGAGGGGAGACCCAGTACTTC.